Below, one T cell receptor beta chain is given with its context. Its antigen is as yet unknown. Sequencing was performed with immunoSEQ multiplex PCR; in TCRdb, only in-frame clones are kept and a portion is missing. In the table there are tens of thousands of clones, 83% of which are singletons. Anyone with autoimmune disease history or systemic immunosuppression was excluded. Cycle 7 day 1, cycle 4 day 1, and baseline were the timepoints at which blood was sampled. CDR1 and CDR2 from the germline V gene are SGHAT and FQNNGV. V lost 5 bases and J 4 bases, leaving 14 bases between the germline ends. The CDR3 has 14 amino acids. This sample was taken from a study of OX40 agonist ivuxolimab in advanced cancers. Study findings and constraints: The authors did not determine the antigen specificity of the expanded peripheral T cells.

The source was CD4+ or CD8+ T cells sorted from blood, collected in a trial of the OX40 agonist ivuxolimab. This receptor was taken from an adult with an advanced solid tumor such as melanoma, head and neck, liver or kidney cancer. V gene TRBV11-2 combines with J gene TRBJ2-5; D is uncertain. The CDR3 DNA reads TGTGCCAGCAGCCTAGGAACCAGGACAGAGACCCAGTACTTC. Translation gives CASSLGTRTETQYF.